This section outlines one T cell receptor (beta chain) sequence together with its context. CDR1 is LGHNA and CDR2 is YSLEER in the germline V gene. Between the trimmed V and J ends, which lost 11 bases and 4 bases, there was a span of 17 bases. CDR3 size: 13 residues. The sample is drawn from a study of blood T cell repertoires in COVID-19. Study-level information: The samples span acute and convalescent COVID-19 from the United States, Italy and Spain.

Generated by immunoSEQ multiplex PCR, the TCRdb table keeps only in-frame clones and is missing some. The table includes more than 250,000 clones, around 87% detected once. The source material was PBMCs or T cells enriched from blood (not recorded which). The rearrangement links TRBV4-3 to TRBJ1-1, with D possibly matching TRBD1 (5 bases). This receptor was identified in a woman aged 25 to 45 who had recovered from COVID-19. The CDR3 protein is CAAARKGITEAFF. The DNA of the CDR3 is TGCGCCGCAGCCCGGAAGGGGATCACTGAAGCTTTCTTT.